The next 24 T cell receptor beta chains were all read from a single sample in a study of regulatory and conventional T cells in RAG deficiency (dated by TCRdb to about 2017). Library prep was done by the immunoSEQ multiplex PCR assay. TCRdb took this table from immuneACCESS and kept in-frame rearrangements with V and J called. Such tables lack part of the clones; where checked against another copy, unresolved V genes explain under half of the gap, and the rest is unexplained. The sample table lists about 30,000 clones, around 96% of them with a count of one. About 0.32% of the sample belongs to the ten largest clones. Before genomic DNA was extracted, conventional CD4+ T cells were isolated from blood as CD25-low CD127-high cells. The data also belong to a second study, concerning regulatory T cells. As that second paper reports: In the multiplex PCR, 52 forward TRBV primers and 13 reverse TRBJ primers were used, and assay-based and computational corrections were applied for amplification bias.

The sequencing input was CD25- CD4+ T cells sorted from blood. These receptors came from a human donor in good health.

This clone was found once. The chain is built from TRBV15 and TRBJ2-3, with D possibly being TRBD1 (5 bases). This CDR3 spans 17 amino acids. Germline-derived CDR1 and CDR2 are LNHNV and YYDKDF (reference sequence). The V end lost 0 bases, the J end lost 1 base, and 14 bases lay between the germline ends. For the CDR3, the DNA is TGTGCCACCAGCAGAGACTATAGGGGTGGGGGCACAGATACGCAGTATTTT. Translated: CATSRDYRGGGTDTQYF.

This chain links TRBV15 with TRBJ2-7; 8 nucleotides line up with TRBD2. Germline-derived CDR1 and CDR2 are LNHNV and YYDKDF (reference sequence). V trimming: 2 bases; J trimming: 7 bases; junction bases outside the gene matches: 4. There are 13 residues in the CDR3. The CDR3 reads CATSRPPGGEQYF. The CDR3 coding sequence is TGTGCCACCAGCAGACCGCCGGGAGGGGAGCAGTACTTC.

This rearrangement joins TRBV30 to TRBJ2-7; possibly TRBD1 for D (5 bases). Trimming removed 0 bases from V and 6 bases from J, with 12 bases in between. CDR1 and CDR2 (germline): GTSNPN, SVGIG (reference sequence). The CDR3 extends over 13 amino acids. CDR3 in DNA: TGTGCCTGGAGTGTAGGGGTTTCGATCGAGCAGTACTTC. It encodes CAWSVGVSIEQYF.

The chain uses TRBV29-1 and TRBJ1-1; 9 positions agree with TRBD1. The CDR3 loop spans 13 amino acids. V shed 3 bases and J 7 bases; nucleotides not matched to a gene: 6. Germline V gives CDR1 SQVTM, CDR2 ANQGSEA. CDR3 in amino acids: CSVEGQGTLEAFF. The DNA of the CDR3 is TGCAGCGTTGAGGGACAGGGAACGCTTGAAGCTTTCTTT.

The rearrangement joins TRBV9 to TRBJ2-6; D perhaps matches TRBD1 (6 bases). The CDR3 has 15 amino acids. Trimming removed 0 bases at V and 2 bases at J, with 6 bases between. Germline CDR1 and CDR2: SGDLS and YYNGEE. CDR3 residues: CASSVEGAGANVLTF. The CDR3 DNA reads TGTGCCAGCAGCGTAGAGGGGGCTGGGGCCAACGTCCTGACTTTC.

This chain links TRBV5-1 with TRBJ2-3, with TRBD2 matching over 9 bases. Trimming at V came to 0 bases and at J to 0 bases, leaving 2 bases not matched to a gene. The CDR3 spans 16 residues. Germline CDR1 is SGHRS and CDR2 is YFSETQ. The CDR3 sequence: CASSLEGLASTDTQYF. CDR3 sequence (DNA): TGCGCCAGCAGCTTGGAAGGACTAGCGAGCACAGATACGCAGTATTTT.

This chain uses TRBV21-1 with TRBJ1-3. TRBV21-1 is a pseudogene. The CDR3 has 19 residues. In nucleotides, the CDR3 is TGTGCCAGCAGCAAAGATTCAGGGAGGGCGGGGTCTACTGGAAACACCATATATTTT. Translated, it gives CASSKDSGRAGSTGNTIYF.

This sequence joins TRBV18 and TRBJ1-2, with a possible D match to TRBD1 (5 bases). CDR1 is KGHSH, CDR2 LQKENI, per germline. The CDR3 covers 14 residues. Trimming pared 0 bases from V and 8 bases from J, leaving 13 bases between. The CDR3 spells CASSPPEGRYGYTF. In DNA, the CDR3 is TGTGCCAGCTCACCACCGGAGGGGCGGTACGGCTACACCTTC.

The chain employs TRBV20-1 and TRBJ1-1, with 10 bases matching TRBD1. Per the germline V gene, CDR1 is DFQATT and CDR2 is SNEGSKA (reference sequence). V shed 7 bases and J 4 bases; nucleotides not matched to a gene: 0. The CDR3 loop spans 11 amino acids. CDR3 sequence (DNA): TGCAGTGGGACAGGGGGCACTGAAGCTTTCTTT. Translated, it gives CSGTGGTEAFF.

V gene TRBV6-5 combines with J gene TRBJ2-3; D perhaps matches TRBD1 (6 bases). In germline, CDR1 is MNHEY, CDR2 SVGAGI. Deletions cut 10 bases from V and 2 bases from J, with 16 bases between. The CDR3 length is 14 residues. In DNA, the CDR3 is TGTGCCACCACGTCAGGGGACCACACAGATACGCAGTATTTT. Its translation: CATTSGDHTDTQYF.

The chain is built from TRBV5-5 and TRBJ1-5; 7 nucleotides agree with TRBD1. J gave up 1 base and V 5 bases, and 3 bases lay outside the gene matches. This CDR3 comprises 14 residues. The V gene's germline CDR1 is SGHKS and CDR2 YYEKEE (reference sequence). CDR3 sequence reads: CASSIQGSNQPQHF. The CDR3 nucleotides are TGTGCCAGCAGTATACAGGGGAGCAATCAGCCCCAGCATTTT.

The chain links TRBV12-5 to TRBJ2-3; 9 positions match TRBD2. This CDR3 contains 17 residues. After removal of 2 bases from V and 5 bases from J, the junction contained 11 bases not matched to a gene. Germline V gives CDR1 LGHNT, CDR2 FRNRAP. In DNA, the CDR3 is TGTGCTAGTGGTTTGTCACGGGGCGGGGGGGCCGGAGATACGCAGTATTTT. Translating gives CASGLSRGGGAGDTQYF.

The CDR3 loop reads CASSEGQGAPETEAFF. As DNA, the CDR3 is TGTGCCAGCAGTGAAGGACAGGGGGCCCCGGAAACTGAAGCTTTCTTT. V and J are TRBV6-1 and TRBJ1-1; 10 bases fit TRBD1. This CDR3 spans 16 amino acids. V lost 1 base, J lost 5 bases, and 7 bases stayed unmatched. Germline CDR1 reads MNHNS; CDR2 reads SASEGT.

V usage is TRBV25-1 and J usage is TRBJ2-4, with D possibly TRBD2 on 5 matching bases. CDR1 and CDR2 from the germline V gene are MGHDK and SYGVNS. Trimming shortened V by 6 bases and J by 4 bases, and 10 bases separated the two germline ends. CDR3 size: 13 residues. CDR3 nucleotides: TGTGCCAGCAGCGGACTCGGGAAAAACATTCAGTACTTC. Translated: CASSGLGKNIQYF. Based on the CDR3 plus reference TRBV25-1 and TRBJ2-4, the full variable domain is EADIYQTPRYLVIGTGKKITLECSQTMGHDKMYWYQQDPGMELHLIHYSYGVNSTEKGDLSSESTVSRIRTEHFPLTLESARPSHTSQYLCASSGLGKNIQYFGAGTRLSVL.

The sample holds one count of this clone. The J gene is TRBJ1-3, the V gene TRBV4-3; a weak D match, TRBD1 (5 bases). Germline CDR1 is LGHNA and CDR2 is YSLEER. The CDR3 is made up of 13 amino acids. V lost 0 bases and J lost 8, with 8 bases in between. The CDR3 sequence: CASSQDKGYTIYF. The CDR3 coding sequence is TGCGCCAGCAGCCAAGATAAGGGGTACACCATATATTTT.

The V gene is TRBV29-1, the J gene TRBJ2-5; D call uncertain. Germline CDR1 and CDR2: SQVTM and ANQGSEA. Trimming took 4 bases from V and 7 from J, leaving 10 bases between them. The CDR3 runs 11 residues. CDR3 nucleotides: TGCAGCGTTGTCAAAGGAGCGACCCAGTACTTC. Its protein is CSVVKGATQYF.

V gene TRBV29-1 combines with J gene TRBJ1-1; a possible D gene is TRBD1 (6 bases). Germline V gene lookup returns CDR1 SQVTM and CDR2 ANQGSEA. This CDR3 is built from 15 residues. V gave up 3 bases and J gave up 1 base, with 15 bases separating them. CDR3 coding DNA: TGCAGCGTTGATAAAGTGGCAGGGGCGAACACTGAAGCTTTCTTT. Amino acids: CSVDKVAGANTEAFF.

The chain carries TRBV4-3 and TRBJ2-1; TRBD2 aligns across 11 bases. The CDR3 sequence is 19 residues long. With V trimmed by 0 bases and J by 0 bases, 7 bases remained unmatched. Germline CDR1 and CDR2: LGHNA and YSLEER. CDR3 protein: CASSQEVGSGRVSYNEQFF. The DNA of the CDR3 is TGCGCCAGCAGCCAAGAAGTGGGTAGCGGGAGGGTCTCCTACAATGAGCAGTTCTTC.

This chain links TRBV5-1 with TRBJ2-1; 11 bases line up with TRBD2. V shed 0 bases and J 7 bases; nucleotides not matched to a gene: 6. Germline assignment: CDR1 SGHRS and CDR2 YFSETQ. This CDR3 is built from 16 residues. This CDR3 reads CASSLGLAGGQNEQFF. For the CDR3, the DNA is TGCGCCAGCAGCTTGGGGCTAGCGGGAGGTCAGAATGAGCAGTTCTTC.

To note about this clone: The sample carries other DNA sequences with the same CDR3. The rearrangement uses TRBV6-5 and TRBJ1-6; 7 nucleotides line up with TRBD1. Unmatched junction bases numbered 6, after V lost 8 bases and J lost 5 bases. The CDR3 is 14 residues long. Germline CDR1 and CDR2: MNHEY and SVGAGI. This CDR3 reads CASGGQLNNSPLHF. The CDR3 DNA is TGTGCCAGCGGGGGACAGCTAAATAATTCACCCCTCCACTTT.

This chain connects TRBV7-2 to TRBJ2-4; D might be TRBD2 (7 bases). Germline lookup yields CDR1 SGHTA and CDR2 FQGNSA. The CDR3 is 14 residues long. V lost 5 bases and J 8 bases, leaving 16 bases between the germline ends. This CDR3 is CASSAREGVDIQYF. In nucleotides, the CDR3 is TGTGCCAGCAGCGCCAGGGAGGGGGTGGACATTCAGTACTTC.

In its sample, this clone was seen once. The chain links TRBV9 to TRBJ2-7; 7 bases match TRBD1. V gave up 0 bases and J gave up 3 bases; unmatched junction bases: 3. Germline V gives CDR1 SGDLS, CDR2 YYNGEE. The length of the CDR3 is 14 residues. In DNA, the CDR3 is TGTGCCAGCAGCGTAGAGACAGGGAACTACGAGCAGTACTTC. Amino acids: CASSVETGNYEQYF.

The rearrangement joins TRBV5-4 to TRBJ2-3, with 8 bases matching TRBD1. The V segment lost 4 bases and the J segment 5 bases; nucleotides outside the gene matches: 9. Per the germline V gene, CDR1 is SGHNT and CDR2 is YYREEE (reference sequence). This CDR3 has 15 residues. The CDR3: CASSVQGARGDTQYF. The CDR3 DNA reads as TGTGCCAGCAGCGTCCAGGGGGCGCGGGGAGATACGCAGTATTTT. Looking up the rest from reference TRBV5-4 and TRBJ2-3 gives the full variable domain: ETGVTQSPTHLIKTRGQQVTLRCSSQSGHNTVSWYQQALGQGPQFIFQYYREEENGRGNFPPRFSGLQFPNYSSELNVNALELDDSALYLCASSVQGARGDTQYFGPGTRLTVL.

The V and J genes are TRBV5-4 and TRBJ2-1; 9 nucleotides match TRBD1. V trimming: 3 bases; J trimming: 2 bases; junction bases outside the gene matches: 6. Germline CDR1 reads SGHNT; CDR2 reads YYREEE (reference sequence). This CDR3 is built from 16 residues. As DNA, the CDR3 is TGTGCCAGCAGCTCATTGACAGGGGGTACCTACAATGAGCAGTTCTTC. This gives the protein CASSSLTGGTYNEQFF.